This T cell receptor (beta chain) stems from a study of read filtering for tumor transcriptome and immune sequencing. Study overall: Among patients, under 20 were male and about 15 female, aged about 40 to 90 (mean approximately 62).

V was pared by 2 bases and J by 2 bases, with 11 bases between. The CDR3 is 15 amino acids. This clonotype was counted at least ten times. Its antigen is undetermined. At the time of active disease, bone marrow was collected from every patient. The study's findings and limits: The CD138-negative fraction was mixed bone marrow immune cells, not pure T cells.

This library used roughly 400 ng RNA and molecular barcoded adaptors spanning alpha/delta and beta/gamma chains. Each CDR3 protein gets one entry after TCRdb re-called the reads with MiXCR. The table includes roughly 67,000 distinct CDR3 sequences, about 19% detected once. Sequenced: a population of CD138-negative cells sorted from bone marrow. The chain uses TRBV12-3 or TRBV12-4 and TRBJ2-3; D perhaps matches TRBD2 (5 bases). This receptor was identified in a donor at least 40 years old with multiple myeloma. The CDR3 region is CASSLTGSDTDTQYF. For the CDR3, the DNA is TGTGCCAGCAGTTTAACGGGATCAGACACAGATACGCAGTATTTT.